This is a list of T cell receptor beta chains from one sample in a study of blood T cell repertoires in COVID-19. TCRdb's table, derived via immunoSEQ multiplex PCR, lists solely in-frame clones and lacks some. The sample lists 120,000 or so clones; more than 70% were seen once. Sequencing used peripheral blood. The receptors originated from a human donor in a cohort sampled during active COVID-19. Each CDR3 is given without its conserved first and last residue.

>TRBV24-1
ATSDPGNTEAF
>TRBV11-2
ASSPLRGANVLT
>TRBV19
ASRGQANSYEQY
>TRBV12-5
ASGLAELDGYT
>TRBV7-3
ASSLLTGGGYT
>TRBV4-1
ASSQSTGGTEAF
>TRBV2
ASSEFRSGDEQY
>TRBV2
ASSETGPVTTRWEQY
>TRBV9
ASSVTPQGFQETQY
>TRBV27
ASSLTGGASPLH
>TRBV27
ASSFAGAYNQPQH
>TRBV6-5
ASSTQGGNQPQH
>TRBV2
ASSEELETPS
>TRBV11-3
ASSGTGPPGQY
>TRBV6-5
ASSLSGTSGTEQF
>TRBV11-2
ASRSRQGRFYEQY
>TRBV28
ASSLGQGILNTEAF
>TRBV7-8
ASSLQGNTIY
>TRBV11-3
ASSGGGYFYEQY
>TRBV27
ASRRDGQANTEAF
>TRBV6-5
ASRPLTGGGQPQH
>TRBV12-5
ASRQGELNTEAF
>TRBV12-3/TRBV12-4
ASSPTGTYEQY
>TRBV28
ASSSNSGDRGGYEQY
>TRBV5-6
ASSLRDSNYEQY
>TRBV19
ASSIGSGGATPLQETQY
>TRBV28
ASSLRQGALNQPQH
>TRBV9
ASSVEARAYEQY
>TRBV5-4
ASRSGTGDGYGYT
>TRBV7-9
ASSWGQGSYEQY
>TRBV20-1
SASVQNTEAF
>TRBV29-1
SVRTVYSYEQY
>TRBV5-1
ASSLGQDSSYEQY
>TRBV27
ASSSPSSYEQY
>TRBV18
ASSPAGGSHEQY
>TRBV5-1
ASSMNRGRPEGEQY
>TRBV29-1
SASLAVSYEQY
>TRBV5-4
ASSPRGGTEAF
>TRBV19
ASSIVGGYNEQF
>TRBV11-3
ASSSTSGRETQY
>TRBV11-3
ASSSRIPGLARSTDTQY
>TRBV19
ASRQTGYYEQY
>TRBV30
AWSVGQSSGNTIY
>TRBV5-1
ASSFQNSQLYEQY
>TRBV4-1
ASSQVHSYEQY
>TRBV4-1
ASSQAGEGTEAF
>TRBV9
ASSVRGDNSPLH
>TRBV5-6
ASSVRWTEAF
>TRBV3-1/TRBV3-2
ASSQSAEEKEPQH
>TRBV6-1
ASSEGGGNTEAF
>TRBV5-1
ASSLDPSGRYETQY
>TRBV28
ASTIGQGQLYGYT